This T cell receptor (beta chain) is drawn from a study of graft-versus-host responses after intestinal transplantation. Findings and caveats of the study: The presence of high graft-versus-host to host-versus-graft clonal ratios in allografts characterized patients with graft-donor T cell macrochimerism.

This CDR3 comprises 15 residues. CDR1 and CDR2 from the germline V gene are SGDLS and YYNGEE. V was shortened by 4 bases and J by 0 bases, with 11 bases between the two germline ends. Using immunoSEQ multiplex PCR, the repertoire was profiled, and TCRdb retains in-frame clones only, with some absent. The sample lists about 97,000 clones; 80% to 95% were seen once. About this clone itself: Its target is unknown.

The rearrangement links TRBV9 to TRBJ1-3; D remains ambiguous. The sample here was PBMCs, taken approximately 470 days after intestinal transplant. This TCR was sampled from a human patient who received an intestinal transplant, so some T cells may come from the graft donor. The CDR3 region is CASSPSRFSGNTIYF. The CDR3 nucleotides are TGTGCCAGCAGCCCTAGCAGATTCTCTGGAAACACCATATATTTT.